Sequencing of this TCR beta chain was carried out in a study of immune evolution from preneoplasia to lung adenocarcinoma listed by TCRdb under 2021. Broadly, across the study: HLA loss of heterozygosity was seen in roughly 6.6%, 14% and 36% of AIS, MIA and ADC lesions, and in no AAH lesions. The immune data were combined with whole exome sequencing and methylation data from the same cohort of nodules. Resected precursor lesions (AAH, AIS, MIA) and invasive adenocarcinomas were each compared against paired morphologically normal lung tissue. The sample size was set by how many specimens were available, not by a prior power calculation. The study reported that 90 to 120 samples were used for TCR sequencing. POLYSOLVER was used to infer Class I HLA alleles from exome data, and LOHHLA was used to detect allele-specific HLA loss. The study profiled immune contexture across lung adenocarcinoma precursors and invasive adenocarcinoma using immune gene expression, TCR sequencing and multiplex immunofluorescence. TCR sequencing data were obtained from 55 or so patients. The overall cohort was made up of a few dozen patients with pulmonary nodules who had surgical resection. The paper's findings and limits, for the study overall: Because every patient came from Japan and China, how well the results apply to Western populations was uncertain. Normal lung showed the highest clonality, whereas later-stage lesions appeared to have higher T cell density and diversity but lower clonality. The findings rested on association rather than direct causation, and larger cohorts with long-term follow-up and longitudinal biopsies were considered necessary. T cell clonality was highest in KRAS-mutant nodules compared with EGFR-mutant or double wild-type lesions. Normal lung had the highest top T cell clone frequencies, and these frequencies appeared to fall progressively from AAH through AIS, MIA and invasive adenocarcinoma.

Between the mid-2010s and the late 2010s, the patients underwent resection in either Japan or China. The histologic diagnosis of each case was independently confirmed on H&E slides by two lung cancer pathologists. Macro-dissection after pathologic assessment enriched premalignant or tumor cells for nucleic acid extraction. FFPE tissue was used for DNA isolation with the AllPrep DNA/RNA FFPE Kit. There are 16 amino acids in the CDR3, from cysteine to phenylalanine inclusive. CDR3 DNA is the only sequence kept; it has 48 bases, read in frame from the first base. Cut back by 5 bases and 4 bases, the V and J ends lie 20 bases apart. The germline V gene encodes CDR1 SEHNR and CDR2 FQNEAQ (reference sequence). TCR beta CDR3 regions were sequenced from DNA using the immunoSEQ hsTCRbeta Kit. On the authors' methods: The ImmunoSEQ Analyzer was used to analyse the TCR sequencing data. T cell clonality was defined as 1 minus Pielou's evenness computed on productive rearrangements. T cell diversity was measured with the inverse Simpson index on productive templates. T cell density was expressed as TCR beta template counts normalized to usable DNA, with usable DNA estimated by amplifying and sequencing housekeeping genes. Two-sided Kruskal-Wallis tests were used to compare TCR metrics between histologic stages. This is the immuneACCESS table as TCRdb keeps it, with only in-frame sequences that have V and J called. A part of the clones is gone; compared with another copy, unresolved V genes explain less than half, and the rest is unexplained. The V and J calls and clone size were taken over from that table, and D and trimming were inferred from the DNA. Present in this sample are some 37,000 clones, around 74% of which were seen just once. The leading ten clones occupy roughly 6.6% of the sample.

This clone showed up just once. Its antigen is not yet known. Per-nucleotide qualities are absent, and no much larger clonotype sits a single base away. Rearrangement joined TRBV7-9 to TRBJ1-2, with the identity of the D gene unclear. This sequence originates from a person between 60 and 70 years old with lung adenocarcinoma. Material: FFPE invasive lung adenocarcinoma tissue. The label giving this sample's cell subset or site can be read as: frankly invasive lung adenocarcinoma (ADC). CDR3 reads: CASSQDSGRLLYGYTF. The bases are TGTGCCAGCAGCCAAGATAGCGGCAGGCTACTCTATGGCTACACCTTC.